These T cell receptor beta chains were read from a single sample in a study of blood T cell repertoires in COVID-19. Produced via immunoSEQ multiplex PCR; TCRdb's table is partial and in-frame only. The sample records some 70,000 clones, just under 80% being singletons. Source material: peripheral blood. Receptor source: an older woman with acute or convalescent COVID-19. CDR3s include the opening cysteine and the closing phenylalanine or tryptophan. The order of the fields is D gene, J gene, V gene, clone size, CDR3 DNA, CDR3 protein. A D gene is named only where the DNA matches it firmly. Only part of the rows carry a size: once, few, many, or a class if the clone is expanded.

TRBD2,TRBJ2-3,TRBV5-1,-,TGCGCCAGCAGCTTGGTCGGGACTAGCGGGTACACAGATACGCAGTATTTT,CASSLVGTSGYTDTQYF
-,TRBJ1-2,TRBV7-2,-,TGTGCCAGCAGCCCCCAGGCGGGGGGGGGAGGCTACACCTTC,CASSPQAGGGGYTF
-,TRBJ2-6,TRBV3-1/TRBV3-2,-,TGTGCCAGCAGCTACTACCTTTCGACAGCCGACTCTGGGGCCAACGTCCTGACTTTC,CASSYYLSTADSGANVLTF
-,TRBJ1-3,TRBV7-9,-,TGTGCCAGCAGCTTAGGGACAGCTGGAAACACCATATATTTT,CASSLGTAGNTIYF
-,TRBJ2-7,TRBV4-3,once,TGCGCCAGCAGCCAAGATACGAGGCTCGGCTCCTACGAGCAGTACTTC,CASSQDTRLGSYEQYF
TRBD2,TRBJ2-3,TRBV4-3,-,TGCGCCAGCAGCCCCCTTCCTTTAGCGGGGTTGGGAGATACGCAGTATTTT,CASSPLPLAGLGDTQYF
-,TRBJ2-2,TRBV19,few,TGTGCCAGTAGTATCAGGTGGGGAGTAACCGGGGAGCTGTTTTTT,CASSIRWGVTGELFF
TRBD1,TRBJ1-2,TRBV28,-,TGTGCCAGCAGCAGGACAGGGACTAACTATGGCTACACCTTC,CASSRTGTNYGYTF
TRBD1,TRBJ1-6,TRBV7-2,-,TGTGCCAGCAGCTTAGCGGGGACAGGGAATTCACCCCTCCACTTT,CASSLAGTGNSPLHF
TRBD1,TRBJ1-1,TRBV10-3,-,TGTGCCATCCGGGACCGGACAGGGGGCATTGCTGAAGCTTTCTTT,CAIRDRTGGIAEAFF
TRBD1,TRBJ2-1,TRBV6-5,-,TGTGCCAGCGGGACAGGGTCGGGATCCTACAATGAGCAGTTCTTC,CASGTGSGSYNEQFF
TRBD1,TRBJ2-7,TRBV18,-,TGTGCCAGCTCAAAGGACAGGGAGATCTACGAGCAGTACTTC,CASSKDREIYEQYF
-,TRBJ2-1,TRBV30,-,TGTGCCTGGAGTCCTTCTAGCGAGGTGCTCTTC,CAWSPSSEVLF
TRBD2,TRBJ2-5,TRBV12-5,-,TGTGCTAGTGGTTTGGTCCTCGGACTAGCGGAAGAGACCCAGTACTTC,CASGLVLGLAEETQYF
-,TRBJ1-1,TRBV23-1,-,TGCGCATCTCGGGGGAAAAAGGCTGAAGCTTTCTTT,CASRGKKAEAFF
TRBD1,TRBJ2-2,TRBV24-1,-,TGTGCCACCAGTGGCGCGGGACAGGGCGACACCGGGGAGCTGTTTTTT,CATSGAGQGDTGELFF
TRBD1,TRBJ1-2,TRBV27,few,TGTGCCAGCAGTTCGCTGGGACAGTCTAACTATGGCTACACCTTC,CASSSLGQSNYGYTF
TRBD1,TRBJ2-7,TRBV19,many,TGTGCCAGTAGCGATCCGGGACAGAGGTACGAGCAGTACTTC,CASSDPGQRYEQYF
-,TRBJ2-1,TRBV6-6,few,TGTGCCACCCTGCCTACAGGTAGGGGCAATGAGCAGTTCTTC,CATLPTGRGNEQFF
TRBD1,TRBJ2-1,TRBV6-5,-,TGTGCCAGCAGTGACTCGGGGACAGCCAATGAGCAGTTCTTC,CASSDSGTANEQFF
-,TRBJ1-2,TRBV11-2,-,TGTGCCAGCAGCTCTCAGGGCTATGGCTACACCTTC,CASSSQGYGYTF
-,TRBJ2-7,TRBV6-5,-,TGTGCCAGCAGTTCGACAGGAACCGAGCAGTACTTC,CASSSTGTEQYF
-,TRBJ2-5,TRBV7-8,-,TGTGCCAGCAGCCGCGCAGGGCGGGAGACCCAGTACTTC,CASSRAGRETQYF